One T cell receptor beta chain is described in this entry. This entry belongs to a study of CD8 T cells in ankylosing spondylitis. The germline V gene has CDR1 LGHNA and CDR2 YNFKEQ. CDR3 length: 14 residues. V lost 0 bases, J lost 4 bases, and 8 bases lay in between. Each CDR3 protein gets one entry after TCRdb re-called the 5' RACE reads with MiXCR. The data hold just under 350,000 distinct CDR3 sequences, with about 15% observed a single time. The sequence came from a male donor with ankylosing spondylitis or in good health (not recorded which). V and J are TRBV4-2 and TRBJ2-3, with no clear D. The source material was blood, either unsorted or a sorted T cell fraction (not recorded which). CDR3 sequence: CASSQDEQSDTQYF. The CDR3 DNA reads TGTGCCAGCAGCCAAGATGAGCAATCAGATACGCAGTATTTT.